This TCR beta chain was captured by sequencing in a study of blood T cells in healthy people across ages. Primers used in a second PCR of roughly 6 to 11 cycles were a sample-barcoded 5' primer and a J-beta primer mix. Each CDR3 protein gets one entry after TCRdb re-called the 5' RACE reads with MiXCR. This table has roughly 730,000 distinct CDR3 sequences, about 61% appearing once. This receptor was taken from a man aged 40-49 years in good health. Sequenced: blood.

CDR3 protein: CASSLKAEREQYF. The CDR3 bases are TGTGCCAGCAGTTTAAAGGCGGAGCGCGAGCAGTACTTC. The chain links TRBV27 to TRBJ2-4, with D uncertain. The J call may be in error: the DNA end matches TRBJ2-7 better. From germline, CDR1 is MNHEY and CDR2 SMNVEV (reference sequence). This CDR3 has 13 residues.